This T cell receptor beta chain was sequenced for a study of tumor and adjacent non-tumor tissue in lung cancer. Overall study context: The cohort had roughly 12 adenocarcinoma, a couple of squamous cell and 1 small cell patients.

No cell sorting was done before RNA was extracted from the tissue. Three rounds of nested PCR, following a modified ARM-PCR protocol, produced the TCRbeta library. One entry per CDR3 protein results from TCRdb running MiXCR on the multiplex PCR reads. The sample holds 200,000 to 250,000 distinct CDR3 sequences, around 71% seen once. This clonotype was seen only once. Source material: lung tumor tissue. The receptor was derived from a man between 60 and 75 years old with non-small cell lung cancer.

DNA of the CDR3: TGTGCCAGCAGCTTAGCGCCAGGAGGTTATCAGCCCCAGCATTTT. This codes for CASSLAPGGYQPQHF. The chain joins TRBV7-2 to TRBJ1-5; D not certain. CDR3 length equals 15 residues. Germline CDR1 reads SGHTA; CDR2 reads FQGNSA. V was pared by 0 bases and J by 5 bases, with 11 bases between.